One and the same sample provided the 8 T cell receptor beta chains below, sequenced in a study of T cell responses to AZD1222 COVID-19 vaccine. Using immunoSEQ multiplex PCR, the repertoire was profiled, and TCRdb retains in-frame clones only, with some absent. Counted here are about 120,000 clones, around 92% occurring once; the ten biggest clones make up around 14%. The sample here was peripheral blood, taken on day 0 of AZD1222 vaccination. All receptors derive from an adult in good health.

The rearrangement links TRBV11-2 to TRBJ1-2; D gene ambiguous. The CDR3 runs to 16 residues. The V end lost 2 bases, the J end lost 0 bases, and 13 bases lay between the germline ends. From germline, CDR1 is SGHAT and CDR2 FQNNGV. CDR3 coding DNA: TGTGCCAGCAGCTTATGGGGTTTCCCAGCTAACTATGGCTACACCTTC. This sequence encodes CASSLWGFPANYGYTF.

The V call is TRBV7-9, the J call TRBJ2-2; 8 nucleotides align to TRBD2. V shed 3 bases and J 1 base; nucleotides not matched to a gene: 4. The CDR3 runs to 16 residues. Germline lookup yields CDR1 SEHNR and CDR2 FQNEAQ (reference sequence). CDR3: CASSFNAGGNTGELFF. The CDR3, as DNA: TGTGCCAGCAGCTTTAATGCGGGGGGGAACACCGGGGAGCTGTTTTTT.

The rearrangement joins TRBV7-9 to TRBJ2-7; D uncertain. Between the trimmed V and J ends, which lost 1 base and 0 bases, there was a span of 10 bases. In germline, CDR1 is SEHNR, CDR2 FQNEAQ (reference sequence). CDR3 length equals 15 residues. The CDR3 loop is CASSLETASSYEQYF. CDR3 nucleotide sequence: TGTGCCAGCAGCTTAGAGACGGCTAGCTCCTACGAGCAGTACTTC.

The genes are TRBV24-1 and TRBJ2-1; 8 nucleotides agree with TRBD2. This CDR3 spans 15 amino acids. V lost 3 bases, J lost 2 bases, and 2 bases stayed unmatched. The germline CDR1 and CDR2 sequences are KGHDR and SFDVKD. The CDR3 DNA sequence: TGTGCCACCAGTGATAGCGGGAGCGCCTACAATGAGCAGTTCTTC. It codes for CATSDSGSAYNEQFF.

The chain carries TRBV5-1 and TRBJ1-2; D possibly corresponds to TRBD1 (6 bases). The length of the CDR3 is 15 residues. The ends were cut back, 5 bases at V and 4 bases at J, with 18 bases in the middle. Looked up from germline, CDR1 is SGHRS and CDR2 is YFSETQ. CDR3 nucleotide sequence: TGCGCCAGCAGTCTAGACAATCCGGGGGCCTATGGCTACACCTTC. Protein product: CASSLDNPGAYGYTF.

The CDR3 sequence is CASSSIRGLNTEAFF. CDR3 in DNA: TGCGCCAGCAGCTCCATCAGGGGATTGAACACTGAAGCTTTCTTT. This chain links TRBV5-1 with TRBJ1-1; D is possibly TRBD1 (6 bases). V was trimmed by 3 bases and J by 0 bases, leaving 12 bases between them. In germline, CDR1 is SGHRS, CDR2 YFSETQ. The CDR3 length is 15 residues.

A note on this clone: An end of the junction does not agree with germline; a read error may underlie this. The chain employs TRBV4-3 and TRBJ2-7; 8 bases are a match to TRBD2. CDR1 is LGHNA and CDR2 is YSLEER in the germline V gene. This CDR3 has 14 residues. The CDR3 region has the DNA TGCGCCAGCGGCCATACCGGGACTAGTAACGAGCAGTACTTC. Residues: CASGHTGTSNEQYF.

The rearrangement uses TRBV12-3 or TRBV12-4 and TRBJ1-2; D ambiguous. The CDR3 contains 12 residues. With 6 bases removed from V and 7 bases from J, the gap between germline ends came to 12 bases. The CDR3 here is CASRGGVSGYTF. The CDR3, as DNA: TGTGCCAGCAGGGGCGGGGTTAGTGGCTACACCTTC.